This T cell receptor (beta chain) emerged from a study of human T cells and chemical hapten exposure. Broader study findings: Sensitizing with DPC caused no change in TCRs above 1 in 1000 frequency.

CDR3 length equals 17 residues. Germline lookup yields CDR1 SGHAT and CDR2 FQDESV (reference sequence). The V gene end was trimmed by 3 bases and the J gene end by 0 bases; junction bases not matched to a gene: 10. Time point in this sample: healthy volunteer bleed at 6 weeks. The authors' total RNA extraction used unfractionated whole blood. On this clonotype: Its target is not known.

TCRdb re-called the RACE reads with MiXCR, one entry per CDR3 protein. The sample comprises 60,000 to 80,000 distinct CDR3 sequences, about 5.7% of which are singletons, and 3% to 4% rests with the top ten. The V gene is TRBV11-1, the J gene TRBJ1-1; 7 nucleotides line up with TRBD1. The receptor comes from a female donor in good health. Some clones in this sample may be carry-over from other donors' samples. The sequenced sample consisted of whole blood. The DNA of the CDR3 is TGTGCCAGCAGCTTCCGACAGGGCGAAACCATGAACACTGAAGCTTTCTTT. It translates to CASSFRQGETMNTEAFF.